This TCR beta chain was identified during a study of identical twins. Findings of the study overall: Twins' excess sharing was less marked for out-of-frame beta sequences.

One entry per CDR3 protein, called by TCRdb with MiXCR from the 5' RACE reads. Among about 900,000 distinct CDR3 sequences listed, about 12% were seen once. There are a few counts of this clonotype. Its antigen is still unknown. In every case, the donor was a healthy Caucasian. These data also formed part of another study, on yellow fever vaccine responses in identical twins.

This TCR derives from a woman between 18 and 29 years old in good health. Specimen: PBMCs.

This chain's CDR3 is CASIEARANTEAFF. CDR3 DNA sequence: TGTGCCAGCATCGAAGCCAGGGCGAACACTGAAGCTTTCTTT. The chain uses TRBV6-1 and TRBJ1-1; D is perhaps TRBD1 (5 bases). Looked up from germline, CDR1 is MNHNS and CDR2 is SASEGT. This CDR3 spans 14 amino acids. Trimming left V 7 bases short and J 1 base short, with 13 bases between.